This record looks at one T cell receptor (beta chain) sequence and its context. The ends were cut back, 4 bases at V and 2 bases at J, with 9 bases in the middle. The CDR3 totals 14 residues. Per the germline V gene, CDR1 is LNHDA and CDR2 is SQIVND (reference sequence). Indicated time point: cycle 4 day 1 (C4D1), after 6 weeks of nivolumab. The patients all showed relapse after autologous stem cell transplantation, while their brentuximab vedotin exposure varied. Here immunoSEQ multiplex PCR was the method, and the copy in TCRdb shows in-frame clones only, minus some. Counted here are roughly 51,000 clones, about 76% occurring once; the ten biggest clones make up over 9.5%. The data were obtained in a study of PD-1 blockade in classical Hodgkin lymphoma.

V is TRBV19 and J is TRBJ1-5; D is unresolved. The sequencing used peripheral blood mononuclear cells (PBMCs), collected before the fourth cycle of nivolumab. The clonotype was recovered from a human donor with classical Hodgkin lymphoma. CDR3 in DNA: TGTGCCAGTAGTAACGGTGGTGGCAATCAGCCCCAGCATTTT. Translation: CASSNGGGNQPQHF.